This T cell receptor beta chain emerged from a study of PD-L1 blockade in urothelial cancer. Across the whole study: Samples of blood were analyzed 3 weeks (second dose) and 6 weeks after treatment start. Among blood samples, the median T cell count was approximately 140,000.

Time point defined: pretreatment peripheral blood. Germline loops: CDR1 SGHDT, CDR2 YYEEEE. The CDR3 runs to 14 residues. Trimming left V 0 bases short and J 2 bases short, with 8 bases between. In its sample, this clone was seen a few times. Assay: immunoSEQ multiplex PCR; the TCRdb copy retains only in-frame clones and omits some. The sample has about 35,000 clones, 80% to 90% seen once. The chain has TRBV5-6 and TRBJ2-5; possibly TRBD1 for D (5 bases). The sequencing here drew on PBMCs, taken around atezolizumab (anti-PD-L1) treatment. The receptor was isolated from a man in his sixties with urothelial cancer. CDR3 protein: CASSLVGVQETQYF. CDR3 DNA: TGTGCCAGCAGCTTGGTAGGGGTGCAAGAGACCCAGTACTTC.